One and the same sample provided the 10 T cell receptor beta chains below, sequenced in a study of T cells in women clearing cervical HPV infection. The repertoire was sequenced with immunoSEQ multiplex PCR; TCRdb's copy has only in-frame clones and lacks some. The table lists approximately 39,000 clones. Sequencing was performed on blood buffy coat. The origin of the receptors is a woman between 18 and 70 years old with a cervical HPV16 infection that either progressed to CIN3+ or cleared (not recorded which).

Concerning this clone: The CDR3 end is not reached by the read, which stops 3 residues before it; the germline J gene fills it in. The chain joins TRBV2 to TRBJ2-1; 8 bases line up with TRBD2. The V gene's germline CDR1 is SNHLY and CDR2 FYNNEI. The CDR3 contains 14 residues. Trimming removed 6 bases from V and 6 bases from J; junction bases left unmatched: 7. CDR3 loop: CASRRGTSSNEQFF. The DNA read from the CDR3 is TGTGCCAGCAGGCGCGGGACTAGTAGCAATGAG.

As to this clone: The DNA ends 3 residues before the CDR3 does, and the rest of the CDR3 is filled in from the germline J gene. The chain links TRBV11-2 to TRBJ1-2; D perhaps matches TRBD1 (5 bases). This CDR3 comprises 13 residues. Germline lookup yields CDR1 SGHAT and CDR2 FQNNGV. The CDR3 reads CASSWTRVGGYTF. CDR3 DNA (partial): TGTGCCAGCAGCTGGACCAGGGTTGGGGGC.

The CDR3 bases that were read are TGTGCCAGCAGTGATGCCAGGGGGTTCCCTCCTGGTGAA. Protein sequence: CASSDARGFPPGE. The whole CDR3 region reads CASSDARGFPPGEAFF. The chain recombines TRBV6-1 with TRBJ1-1, with 7 bases aligning to TRBD1. The CDR3 end falls 3 residues outside the read, so it is completed with the germline J gene. The CDR3 sequence is 16 residues long. CDR1 and CDR2 (germline): MNHNS, SASEGT. The junction had 14 bases not matched to a gene; V was cut back by 3 bases and J by 7 bases.

A word on this clone: The read stops 3 residues short of the end of the CDR3; the missing end is completed from the germline J gene. The J gene is TRBJ2-7, the V gene TRBV20-1, with D possibly TRBD1 on 6 matching bases. This CDR3 region has 14 residues. Germline V lookup: CDR1 DFQATT, CDR2 SNEGSKA (reference sequence). V was clipped by 0 bases and J by 3 bases, with 12 bases between them. Incomplete CDR3 DNA: TGCAGTGCTAGAGATGGGCACAGGGACTACGAG. As protein: CSARDGHRDYE. The complete CDR3 protein is CSARDGHRDYEQYF.

As regards this clone: The CDR3 end falls 3 residues outside the read, so it is completed with the germline J gene. The chain joins TRBV7-2 to TRBJ1-3; TRBD1 matches 7 bases. The CDR3 runs to 14 residues. CDR1 is SGHTA and CDR2 is FQGNSA in the germline V gene. Trimming removed 4 bases from V and 5 bases from J; junction bases left unmatched: 5. Partial CDR3 DNA: TGTGCCAGCAGCTCCGACAGGGTCAGAAACACC. Translating gives CASSSDRVRNT. In full, the CDR3 reads CASSSDRVRNTIYF.

Note on this clone: The read stops 3 residues short of the end of the CDR3; the missing end is completed from the germline J gene. The genes are TRBV5-6 and TRBJ2-5; D not certain. Germline CDR1 SGHDT, CDR2 YYEEEE. V gave up 1 base and J gave up 5 bases, with 6 bases separating them. The CDR3 is made up of 12 amino acids. CDR3 region: CASSLPRETQYF. Incomplete CDR3 DNA: TGTGCCAGCAGCTTGCCCCGGGAGACC.

Remarks on this clone: The read halts 3 residues ahead of the CDR3 end, with the missing end drawn from the germline J gene. V usage is TRBV2 and J usage is TRBJ1-1; D is unresolved. Germline V CDR1 and CDR2: SNHLY, FYNNEI. The CDR3 totals 13 residues. The V and J ends lost 6 bases and 0 bases respectively, with 8 bases between them. Incomplete CDR3 DNA: TGTGCCAGCAGGGGCGGGATGAACACTGAA. Amino acid sequence: CASRGGMNTE. The entire CDR3 protein is CASRGGMNTEAFF. Supplemented by reference TRBV2 and TRBJ1-1, the full variable domain reads EPEVTQTPSHQVTQMGQEVILRCVPISNHLYFYWYRQILGQKVEFLVSFYNNEISEKSEIFDDQFSVERPDGSNFTLKIRSTKLEDSAMYFCASRGGMNTEAFFGQGTRLTVV.

Note on this clone: The observed sequence ends 3 residues before the CDR3 terminus, with the missing tail filled in from the germline J gene. The chain employs TRBV30 and TRBJ2-2; D remains unclear. There are 13 residues in the CDR3. Germline assignment: CDR1 GTSNPN and CDR2 SVGIG (reference sequence). V was trimmed by 2 bases and J by 3 bases, leaving 7 bases between them. The CDR3 spells CAWSSSYTGELFF. The sequenced CDR3 bases are TGTGCCTGGAGTTCAAGCTACACCGGGGAG.

As for this clone: The read ends 3 residues shy of where the CDR3 ends; the end is completed using the germline J gene. The chain combines TRBV7-9 with TRBJ1-3; D might be TRBD1 (5 bases). Germline V gives CDR1 SEHNR, CDR2 FQNEAQ (reference sequence). The CDR3 spans 14 residues. Trimming removed 1 base at V and 4 bases at J, with 8 bases between. This CDR3 is CASSLGQTGNTIYF. The CDR3 bases that were read are TGTGCCAGCAGCTTAGGACAGACAGGAAACACC.

About this clone itself: From the germline J gene comes the end of the CDR3, since the read stops 3 residues before it. The chain has TRBV6-2 or TRBV6-3 and TRBJ2-1; D perhaps matches TRBD2 (5 bases). Germline CDR1 MNHEY, CDR2 SVGEGT. Trimming shortened V by 5 bases and J by 8 bases, and 10 bases separated the two germline ends. This CDR3 contains 12 residues. The CDR3: CASSLLDDEQFF. CDR3 DNA, as far as it was read: TGTGCCAGCAGTCTACTAGACGATGAG.